These 29 T cell receptor beta chains were sequenced from one sample in a study of response to subunit inactivated influenza vaccine. TCRdb recomputed calls from the RT-PCR reads with MiXCR, one row per CDR3 protein. This table has fewer than 250,000 distinct CDR3 sequences, over 13% appearing once. The input for sequencing was CD8+ T cells sorted from PBMCs, taken 4 to 6 days after vaccination. All receptors derive from a middle-aged man who received an inactivated influenza vaccine.

This clonotype has a handful of counts. The chain joins TRBV7-9 to TRBJ2-3; D call uncertain. This CDR3 has 11 residues. The germline V and J ends were trimmed by 8 bases and 6 bases, with 9 bases remaining between them. The V gene's germline CDR1 is SEHNR and CDR2 FQNEAQ (reference sequence). Written as DNA, the CDR3 is TGTGCCAGCGAGCGTCGGGATACGCAGTATTTT. Encoded protein: CASERRDTQYF.

V is TRBV5-5 and J is TRBJ1-1; D ambiguous. The CDR3 covers 13 residues. V was trimmed by 7 bases and J by 4 bases, leaving 14 bases between them. Germline loops: CDR1 SGHKS, CDR2 YYEKEE (reference sequence). For the CDR3, the DNA is TGTGCCAGCGCCCGAGGGTTTGGCACTGAAGCTTTCTTT. Its translation: CASARGFGTEAFF.

This clonotype was found a few times. V gene TRBV7-6 combines with J gene TRBJ2-7; D unclear. The length of the CDR3 is 13 residues. Trimming cost V 6 bases and J 7 bases, with 16 bases left between them. The germline V gene has CDR1 SGHVS and CDR2 FNYEAQ. CDR3 loop: CASSKQFDGEQYF. The CDR3 nucleotides read TGTGCCAGCAGTAAACAGTTCGATGGGGAGCAGTACTTC.

This clonotype was observed a handful of times. The chain joins TRBV7-9 to TRBJ2-1, with 8 positions matching TRBD1. There are 17 residues in the CDR3. Per germline, CDR1 SEHNR and CDR2 FQNEAQ (reference sequence). V lost 4 bases to trimming and J lost 6 bases; unmatched junction nucleotides: 14. The CDR3 loop is CASSSPGTGSHSNEQFF. CDR3 bases: TGTGCCAGCAGCTCTCCCGGGACAGGTAGCCATTCCAATGAGCAGTTCTTC.

This sequence joins TRBV20-1 and TRBJ2-1; 11 positions agree with TRBD2. Germline lookup yields CDR1 DFQATT and CDR2 SNEGSKA (reference sequence). The length of the CDR3 is 15 residues. V dropped 3 bases and J dropped 10; count of bases not matched to a gene: 11. The CDR3 loop reads CSASGGLAVMEEQFF. As DNA, the CDR3 is TGCAGTGCTAGCGGGGGACTAGCGGTGATGGAAGAGCAGTTCTTC.

The J gene is TRBJ2-2, the V gene TRBV20-1; TRBD2 matches 7 bases. The CDR3 contains 16 residues. With V trimmed by 0 bases and J by 0 bases, 4 bases remained unmatched. Germline CDR1 is DFQATT and CDR2 is SNEGSKA (reference sequence). As DNA, the CDR3 is TGCAGTGCTAGAGATTGGCGGGGGACGAACACCGGGGAGCTGTTTTTT. Its protein is CSARDWRGTNTGELFF.

The V and J genes are TRBV7-9 and TRBJ2-5; TRBD1 is a possible D gene (5 bases). Looked up from germline, CDR1 is SEHNR and CDR2 is FQNEAQ (reference sequence). The CDR3 is made up of 15 amino acids. Deletions cut 4 bases from V and 4 bases from J, with 16 bases between. The CDR3 protein is CASSYHPRVGETQYF. CDR3 DNA sequence: TGTGCCAGCAGCTATCATCCCAGGGTTGGAGAGACCCAGTACTTC.

This chain links TRBV7-9 with TRBJ1-1; D remains unclear. Between the trimmed V and J ends, which lost 7 bases and 7 bases, there was a span of 22 bases. Germline CDR1 SEHNR, CDR2 FQNEAQ (reference sequence). This CDR3 comprises 15 residues. The CDR3 DNA reads TGTGCCAGCACCTTCGCTCCCACCATCCGGGATGAAGCTTTCTTT. Amino acids: CASTFAPTIRDEAFF. Filled out from reference TRBV7-9 and TRBJ1-1, the complete variable domain reads DTGVSQNPRHKITKRGQNVTFRCDPISEHNRLYWYRQTLGQGPEFLTYFQNEAQLEKSRLLSDRFSAERPKGSFSTLEIQRTEQGDSAMYLCASTFAPTIRDEAFFGQGTRLTVV.

This clonotype was detected a few times. The CDR3 DNA is TGCGCCAGCAGCCAAATAGCGGGACAGGGGACCTACGAGCAGTACTTC. Translation gives CASSQIAGQGTYEQYF. V usage is TRBV4-1 and J usage is TRBJ2-7; 10 bases line up with TRBD1. Per germline, CDR1 MGHRA and CDR2 YSYEKL. The ends lost 2 bases at V and 2 bases at J; junction bases unmatched: 6. The CDR3 sequence is 16 residues long.

V gene TRBV4-3 combines with J gene TRBJ2-2, with a possible D match to TRBD2 (7 bases). The CDR3 is made up of 15 amino acids. CDR1 LGHNA and CDR2 YSLEER come from the germline V gene. V lost 0 bases, J lost 5 bases, and 10 bases lay in between. CDR3 coding DNA: TGCGCCAGCAGCCAAGATGAGGGGGGGACCGGGGAGCTGTTTTTT. This translates into CASSQDEGGTGELFF.

By share, this clonotype counts as medium-sized. The J gene is TRBJ2-4, the V gene TRBV10-3, with D maybe TRBD1 (7 bases). The CDR3 is 16 residues long. Germline CDR1 ENHRY, CDR2 SYGVKD. Between the trimmed V and J ends, which lost 0 bases and 4 bases, there was a span of 13 bases. CDR3 coding DNA: TGTGCCATCAGTGAGTCGGTCGGGGGACAGAAAAACATTCAGTACTTC. Amino acids: CAISESVGGQKNIQYF.

The J gene is TRBJ1-2, the V gene TRBV20-1; TRBD1 aligns across 10 bases. The J segment lost 4 bases and the V segment lost 5 bases, leaving 4 bases of the junction unmatched. The CDR3 runs 13 residues. Germline CDR1 is DFQATT and CDR2 is SNEGSKA (reference sequence). The CDR3 coding sequence is TGCAGTGCTCGACAGGGGGCAAGCTATGGCTACACCTTC. It codes for CSARQGASYGYTF.

Of note for this clonotype: At one of its ends the junction is not consistent with the germline gene, which may arise from a read error. The rearrangement uses TRBV12-3 or TRBV12-4 and TRBJ1-1; D is uncertain. The CDR3 covers 14 residues. The CDR3 DNA reads TGTGCCAGCGGTTTCGGCAGCATGAACACTGAAGCTTTCTTT. Protein: CASGFGSMNTEAFF.

The rearrangement joins TRBV4-2 to TRBJ2-1; D unresolved. The CDR3 is 17 amino acids. V lost 0 bases and J lost 0, with 12 bases in between. Per germline, CDR1 LGHNA and CDR2 YNFKEQ. The CDR3 region is CASSQDEVTTSYNEQFF. DNA of the CDR3: TGTGCCAGCAGCCAAGATGAAGTCACAACCTCCTACAATGAGCAGTTCTTC.

This clonotype was seen ten or more times. The chain couples TRBV7-9 to TRBJ2-2; the D is unclear. The V gene's germline CDR1 is SEHNR and CDR2 FQNEAQ (reference sequence). The CDR3 has 12 amino acids. Deletions cut 5 bases from V and 6 bases from J, with 7 bases between. The CDR3 DNA reads TGTGCCAGCAGCCCAAAGCCCGGGGAGCTGTTTTTT. Residues: CASSPKPGELFF.

The chain has TRBV6-6 and TRBJ2-7; D not certain. CDR3 size: 13 residues. Trimming took 2 bases from V and 2 from J, leaving 7 bases between them. CDR1 and CDR2 (germline): MNHNY, SVGAGI (reference sequence). The CDR3 here is CASSYDATYEQYF. As DNA, the CDR3 is TGTGCCAGCAGTTACGACGCCACCTACGAGCAGTACTTC.

This clonotype has more than one count but fewer than ten. V is TRBV3-1 and J is TRBJ2-1, with 9 bases aligning to TRBD2. Germline V lookup: CDR1 LGHDT, CDR2 YNNKEL (reference sequence). With V trimmed by 1 base and J by 2 bases, 3 bases remained unmatched. The CDR3 loop spans 16 amino acids. The CDR3 nucleotides are TGTGCCAGCAGCCAAGTTGGCGGGGGGGCCTACAATGAGCAGTTCTTC. Protein sequence: CASSQVGGGAYNEQFF.

The chain links TRBV2 to TRBJ2-7, with a possible D match to TRBD1 (6 bases). The CDR3 length is 16 residues. Trimming took off 0 bases at V and 0 bases at J, with 12 bases between the two ends. Germline assignment: CDR1 SNHLY and CDR2 FYNNEI. DNA for the CDR3: TGTGCCAGCAGTGAAGCCGGGACACGGCTCTCCTACGAGCAGTACTTC. It translates to CASSEAGTRLSYEQYF.

This sequence joins TRBV4-1 and TRBJ2-7, with 10 bases aligning to TRBD1. Germline CDR1 and CDR2: MGHRA and YSYEKL. V trimming: 4 bases; J trimming: 4 bases; junction bases outside the gene matches: 7. CDR3 size: 15 residues. This CDR3 reads CASSPRTGGTYEQYF. CDR3 in DNA: TGCGCCAGCAGCCCCAGGACAGGGGGGACTTACGAGCAGTACTTC.

The rearrangement joins TRBV27 to TRBJ2-2; 8 bases are shared with TRBD2. Germline CDR1 is MNHEY and CDR2 is SMNVEV (reference sequence). Germline trimming cut 3 bases from V and 5 bases from J; bases unmatched to any gene: 5. The CDR3 sequence is 15 residues long. CDR3 sequence: CASSFGGAGTGELFF. As DNA, the CDR3 is TGTGCCAGCAGTTTCGGGGGGGCCGGGACCGGGGAGCTGTTTTTT.

This clonotype was detected only a few times. The J gene is TRBJ2-3, the V gene TRBV7-9, with 9 bases fitting TRBD2. This CDR3 has 17 residues. Germline CDR1 and CDR2: SEHNR and FQNEAQ (reference sequence). V shed 2 bases, J shed 2 bases, and the junction held 8 bases outside the gene matches. This chain's CDR3 is CASSLPLAGVPTDTQYF. The CDR3 DNA follows: TGTGCCAGCAGCTTACCCTTAGCGGGGGTCCCCACAGATACGCAGTATTTT.

The rearrangement uses TRBV7-9 and TRBJ2-7; 7 bases align to TRBD1. The germline CDR1 and CDR2 sequences are SEHNR and FQNEAQ (reference sequence). V shed 4 bases, J shed 6 bases, and the junction held 12 bases outside the gene matches. The CDR3 has 15 residues. This CDR3 reads CASSSPIGGLCEQYF. CDR3 nucleotide sequence: TGTGCCAGCAGCTCCCCCATAGGGGGCCTCTGCGAGCAGTACTTC.

This clonotype was seen a few times. This chain connects TRBV13 to TRBJ2-5, with 9 bases matching TRBD2. V lost 1 base, J lost 0 bases, and 6 bases stayed unmatched. The germline gives CDR1 PRHDT, CDR2 FYEKMQ (reference sequence). The CDR3 has 17 residues. CDR3 nucleotide sequence: TGTGCCAGCAGCTTAGCCAAGCGGGGGGCCAACCAAGAGACCCAGTACTTC. Protein sequence: CASSLAKRGANQETQYF.

Remarks on this clonotype: A clone one base away is much larger, so this may be a read error. The rearrangement links TRBV4-2 to TRBJ2-1; D remains unclear. Germline V lookup: CDR1 LGHNA, CDR2 YNFKEQ. CDR3 length: 14 residues. The CDR3 DNA is TGTGCCACCAGCCAAGATTCCGACTACAATGAGCAGTTCTTC. Its translation: CATSQDSDYNEQFF.

V and J are TRBV27 and TRBJ2-3, with unresolved D. This CDR3 contains 13 residues. V shed 6 bases and J shed 4 bases, with 11 bases lying between them. Germline V gives CDR1 MNHEY, CDR2 SMNVEV (reference sequence). The CDR3 is CASSSRGADTQYF. In DNA form, the CDR3 reads TGTGCCAGCAGCTCCCGAGGTGCAGATACGCAGTATTTT.

This clonotype was seen repeatedly, ten times or more. The chain combines TRBV9 with TRBJ2-7; TRBD2 might be the D (6 bases). Trimming took off 4 bases at V and 4 bases at J, with 12 bases between the two ends. Germline V lookup: CDR1 SGDLS, CDR2 YYNGEE. The CDR3 has 13 residues. The CDR3 is CASSPSGEYEQYF. DNA of the CDR3: TGTGCCAGCAGCCCATCGGGGGAGTACGAGCAGTACTTC.

The genes are TRBV5-1 and TRBJ1-1, with TRBD1 as a possible D gene (6 bases). The V and J ends lost 4 bases and 4 bases respectively, with 11 bases between them. Germline V CDR1 and CDR2: SGHRS, YFSETQ. The CDR3 runs to 13 residues. The CDR3, as DNA: TGCGCCAGCAGCATCACAGGGTTCACTGAAGCTTTCTTT. Translated, it gives CASSITGFTEAFF. Looking up the rest from reference TRBV5-1 and TRBJ1-1 gives the full variable domain: KAGVTQTPRYLIKTRGQQVTLSCSPISGHRSVSWYQQTPGQGLQFLFEYFSETQRNKGNFPGRFSGRQFSNSRSEMNVSTLELGDSALYLCASSITGFTEAFFGQGTRLTVV.

The CDR3 reads CASSLASGNDEQYF. The CDR3 DNA reads as TGTGCCAGCAGTTTAGCGTCAGGAAATGACGAGCAGTACTTC. The chain joins TRBV12-3 or TRBV12-4 to TRBJ2-7; the D is unclear. V dropped 0 bases and J dropped 5 bases, with 11 bases sitting between them. The CDR3 is made up of 14 amino acids.

The V call is TRBV7-8, the J call TRBJ2-1; the D is unclear. Germline CDR1 is SGHVS and CDR2 is FQNEAQ. The CDR3 totals 15 residues. The V and J ends lost 2 bases and 0 bases respectively, with 8 bases between them. Written as DNA, the CDR3 is TGTGCCAGCAGCTTAATTCCTGCCTCCTACAATGAGCAGTTCTTC. Its translation: CASSLIPASYNEQFF.